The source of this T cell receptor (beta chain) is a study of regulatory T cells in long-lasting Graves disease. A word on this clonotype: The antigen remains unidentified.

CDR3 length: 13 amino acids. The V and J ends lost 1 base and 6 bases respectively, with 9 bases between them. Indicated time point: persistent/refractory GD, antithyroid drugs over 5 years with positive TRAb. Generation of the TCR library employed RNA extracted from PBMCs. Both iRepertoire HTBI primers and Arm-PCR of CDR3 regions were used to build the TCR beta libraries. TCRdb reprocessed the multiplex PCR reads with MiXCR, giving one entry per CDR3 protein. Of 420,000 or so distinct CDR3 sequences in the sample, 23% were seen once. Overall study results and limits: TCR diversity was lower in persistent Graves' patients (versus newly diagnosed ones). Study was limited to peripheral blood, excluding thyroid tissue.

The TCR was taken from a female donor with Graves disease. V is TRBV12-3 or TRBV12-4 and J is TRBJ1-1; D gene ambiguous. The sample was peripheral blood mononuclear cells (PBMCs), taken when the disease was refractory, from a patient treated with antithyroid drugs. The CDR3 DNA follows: TGTGCCAGCAGTTTAGGACCGCGATCTGAAGCTTTCTTT. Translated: CASSLGPRSEAFF.